This T cell receptor (beta chain) is from a study of cytomegalovirus exposure and HLA in healthy donors. General study results and limits: Cytomegalovirus association was listed for 150 to 200 TCR beta chains. Cytomegalovirus status, reportedly, was diagnosed with high specificity and sensitivity by the classifier.

Only in-frame clones appear in the TCRdb table, and some are missing; sequencing was by immunoSEQ multiplex PCR. The table records 250,000 to 400,000 clones, approximately 86% of them present only once. CDR1 is MNHEY, CDR2 SMNVEV, per germline (reference sequence). CDR3 length: 11 residues. V gave up 6 bases and J gave up 3 bases, with 3 bases separating them. Remarks on this clone: Its antigen remains unidentified. Other DNA sequences from this sample encode an identical CDR3 as well.

Sequences were obtained from PBMCs. The V call is TRBV27, the J call TRBJ2-1; D unresolved. This sequence was found in a woman in her 30s in good health and CMV-seropositive. The CDR3, as DNA: TGTGCCAGCAGCAACTACAATGAGCAGTTCTTC. This gives the protein CASSNYNEQFF.